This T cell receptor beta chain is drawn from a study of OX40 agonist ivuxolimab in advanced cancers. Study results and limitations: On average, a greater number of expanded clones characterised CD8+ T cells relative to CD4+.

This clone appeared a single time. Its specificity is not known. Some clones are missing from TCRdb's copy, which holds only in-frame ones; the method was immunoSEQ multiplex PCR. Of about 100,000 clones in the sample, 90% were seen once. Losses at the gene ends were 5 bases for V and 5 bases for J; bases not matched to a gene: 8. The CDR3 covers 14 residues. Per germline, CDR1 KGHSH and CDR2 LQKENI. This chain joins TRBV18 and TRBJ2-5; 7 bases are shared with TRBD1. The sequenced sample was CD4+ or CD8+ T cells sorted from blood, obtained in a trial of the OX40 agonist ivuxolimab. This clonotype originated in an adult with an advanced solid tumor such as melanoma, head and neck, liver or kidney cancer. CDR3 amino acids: CASSYTGVLETQYF. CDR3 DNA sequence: TGTGCCAGCTCATACACAGGGGTTTTGGAGACCCAGTACTTC. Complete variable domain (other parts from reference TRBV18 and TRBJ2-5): NAGVMQNPRHLVRRRGQEARLRCSPMKGHSHVYWYRQLPEEGLKFMVYLQKENIIDESGMPKERFSAEFPKEGPSILRIQQVVRGDSAAYFCASSYTGVLETQYFGPGTRLLVL.